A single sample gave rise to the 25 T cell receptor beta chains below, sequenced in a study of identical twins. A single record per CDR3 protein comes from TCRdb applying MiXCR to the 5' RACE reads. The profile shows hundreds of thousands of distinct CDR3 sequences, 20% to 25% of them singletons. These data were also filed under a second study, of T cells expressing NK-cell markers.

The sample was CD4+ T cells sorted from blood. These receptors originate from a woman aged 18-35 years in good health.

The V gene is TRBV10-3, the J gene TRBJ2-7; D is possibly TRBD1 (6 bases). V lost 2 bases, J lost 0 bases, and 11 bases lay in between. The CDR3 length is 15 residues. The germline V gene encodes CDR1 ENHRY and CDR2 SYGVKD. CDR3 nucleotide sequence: TGTGCCATCAGTGAGCCCACGACAGGCTCCTACGAGCAGTACTTC. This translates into CAISEPTTGSYEQYF.

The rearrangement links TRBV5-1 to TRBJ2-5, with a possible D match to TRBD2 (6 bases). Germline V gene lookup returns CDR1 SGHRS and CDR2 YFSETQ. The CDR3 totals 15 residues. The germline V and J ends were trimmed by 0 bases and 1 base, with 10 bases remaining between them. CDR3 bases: TGCGCCAGCAGCTTGGAGGGAGGCCGCCAAGAGACCCAGTACTTC. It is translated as CASSLEGGRQETQYF.

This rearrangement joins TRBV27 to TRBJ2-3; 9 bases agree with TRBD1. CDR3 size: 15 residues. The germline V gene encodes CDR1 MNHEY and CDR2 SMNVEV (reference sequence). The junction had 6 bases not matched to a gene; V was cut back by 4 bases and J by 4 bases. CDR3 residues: CASSYPTGGSDTQYF. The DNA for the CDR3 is TGTGCCAGCAGTTACCCGACAGGGGGTTCAGATACGCAGTATTTT.

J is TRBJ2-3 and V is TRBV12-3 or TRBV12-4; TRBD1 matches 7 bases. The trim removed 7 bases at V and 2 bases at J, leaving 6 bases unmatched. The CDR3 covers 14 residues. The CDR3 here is CASNRDRYTDTQYF. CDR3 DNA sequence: TGTGCCAGCAATAGGGACAGATACACAGATACGCAGTATTTT.

CDR3 sequence: CASSTGTNNYGYTF. CDR3 nucleotide sequence: TGCGCCAGCAGCACCGGGACAAACAACTATGGCTACACCTTC. The chain uses TRBV5-1 and TRBJ1-2; a weak D match, TRBD1 (6 bases). The germline gives CDR1 SGHRS, CDR2 YFSETQ. The CDR3 is 14 amino acids. With 4 bases removed from V and 2 bases from J, the gap between germline ends came to 12 bases. Drawing the rest from reference TRBV5-1 and TRBJ1-2, the complete variable domain is KAGVTQTPRYLIKTRGQQVTLSCSPISGHRSVSWYQQTPGQGLQFLFEYFSETQRNKGNFPGRFSGRQFSNSRSEMNVSTLELGDSALYLCASSTGTNNYGYTFGSGTRLTVV.

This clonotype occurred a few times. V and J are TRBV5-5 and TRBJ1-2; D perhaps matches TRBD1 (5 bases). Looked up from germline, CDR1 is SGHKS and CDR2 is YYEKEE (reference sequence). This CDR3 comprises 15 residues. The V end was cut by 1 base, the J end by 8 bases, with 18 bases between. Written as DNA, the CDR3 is TGTGCCAGCAGCTTGACTACAGGACGGGCTTCGGGCTACACCTTC. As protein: CASSLTTGRASGYTF.

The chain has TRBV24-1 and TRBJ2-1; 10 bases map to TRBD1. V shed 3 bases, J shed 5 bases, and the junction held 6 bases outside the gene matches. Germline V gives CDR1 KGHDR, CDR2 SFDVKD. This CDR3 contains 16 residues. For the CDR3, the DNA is TGTGCCACCAGTGATGAAACCGGGACAGGGGACAATGAGCAGTTCTTC. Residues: CATSDETGTGDNEQFF.

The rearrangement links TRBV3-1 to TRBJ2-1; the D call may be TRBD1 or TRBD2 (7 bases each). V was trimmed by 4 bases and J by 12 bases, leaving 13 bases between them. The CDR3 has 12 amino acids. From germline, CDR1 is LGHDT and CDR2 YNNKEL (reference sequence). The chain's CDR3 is CASSLQRDRQFF. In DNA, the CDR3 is TGTGCCAGCAGCCTCCAGCGGGACAGGCAGTTCTTC.

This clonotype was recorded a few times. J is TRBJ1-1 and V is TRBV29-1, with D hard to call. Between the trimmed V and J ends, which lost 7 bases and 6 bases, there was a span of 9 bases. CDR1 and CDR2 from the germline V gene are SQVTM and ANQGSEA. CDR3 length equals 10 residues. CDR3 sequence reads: CSAESAEAFF. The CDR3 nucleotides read TGCAGCGCAGAGAGTGCTGAAGCTTTCTTT.

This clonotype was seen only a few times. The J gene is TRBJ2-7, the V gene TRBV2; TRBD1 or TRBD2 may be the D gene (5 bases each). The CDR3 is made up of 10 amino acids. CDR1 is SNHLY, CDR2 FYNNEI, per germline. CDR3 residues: CVWGTYEQYF. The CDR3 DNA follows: TGTGTGTGGGGGACCTACGAGCAGTACTTC.

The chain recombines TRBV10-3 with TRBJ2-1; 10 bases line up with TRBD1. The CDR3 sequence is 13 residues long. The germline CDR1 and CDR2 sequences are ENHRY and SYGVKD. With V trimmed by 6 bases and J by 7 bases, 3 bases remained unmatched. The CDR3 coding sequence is TGTGCCATCAGGACAGGGGGCAGGAATGAGCAGTTCTTC. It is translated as CAIRTGGRNEQFF.

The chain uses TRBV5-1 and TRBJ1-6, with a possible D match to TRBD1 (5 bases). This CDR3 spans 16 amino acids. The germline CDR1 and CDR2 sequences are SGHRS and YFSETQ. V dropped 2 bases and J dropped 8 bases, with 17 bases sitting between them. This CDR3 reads CASSFRPRDGYSPLHF. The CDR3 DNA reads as TGCGCCAGCAGCTTCCGACCCCGGGACGGCTATTCACCCCTCCACTTT.

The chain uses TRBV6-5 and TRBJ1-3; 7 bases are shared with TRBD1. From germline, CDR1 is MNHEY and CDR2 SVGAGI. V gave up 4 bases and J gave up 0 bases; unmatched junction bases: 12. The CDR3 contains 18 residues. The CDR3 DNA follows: TGTGCCAGCAGTTTTGGGACAGAACCATCTTTCTCTGGAAACACCATATATTTT. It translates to CASSFGTEPSFSGNTIYF.

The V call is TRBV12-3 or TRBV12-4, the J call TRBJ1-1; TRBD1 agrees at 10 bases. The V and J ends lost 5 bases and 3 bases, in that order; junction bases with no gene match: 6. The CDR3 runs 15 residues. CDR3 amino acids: CASSPRDRGYTEAFF. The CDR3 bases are TGTGCCAGCAGTCCAAGGGACAGGGGTTACACTGAAGCTTTCTTT.

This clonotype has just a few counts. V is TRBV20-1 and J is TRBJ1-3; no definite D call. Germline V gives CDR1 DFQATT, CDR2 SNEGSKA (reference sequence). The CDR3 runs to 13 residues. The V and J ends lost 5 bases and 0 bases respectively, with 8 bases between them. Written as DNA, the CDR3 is TGCAGTGCTTATCAAGACTCTGGAAACACCATATATTTT. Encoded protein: CSAYQDSGNTIYF.

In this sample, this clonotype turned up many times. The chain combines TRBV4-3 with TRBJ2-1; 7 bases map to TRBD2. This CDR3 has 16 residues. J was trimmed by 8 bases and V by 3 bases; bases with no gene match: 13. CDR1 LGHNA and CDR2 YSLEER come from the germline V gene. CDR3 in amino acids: CASSHSRGGSDDEQFF. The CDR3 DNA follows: TGCGCCAGCAGCCATTCGAGAGGCGGGAGTGATGATGAGCAGTTCTTC.

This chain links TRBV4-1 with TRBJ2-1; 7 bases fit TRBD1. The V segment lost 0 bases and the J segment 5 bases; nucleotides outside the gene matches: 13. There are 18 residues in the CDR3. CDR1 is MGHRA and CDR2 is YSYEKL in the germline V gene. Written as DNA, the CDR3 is TGCGCCAGCAGCCAAGACCGGGACAGCGCCAAAAAAAACAATGAGCAGTTCTTC. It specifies CASSQDRDSAKKNNEQFF.

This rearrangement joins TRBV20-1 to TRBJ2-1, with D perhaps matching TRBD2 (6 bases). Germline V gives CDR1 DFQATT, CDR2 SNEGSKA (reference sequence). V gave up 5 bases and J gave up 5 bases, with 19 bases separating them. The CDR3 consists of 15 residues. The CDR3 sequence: CSAHGGTRGNNEQFF. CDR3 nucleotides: TGCAGTGCTCACGGGGGAACGCGGGGAAACAATGAGCAGTTCTTC.

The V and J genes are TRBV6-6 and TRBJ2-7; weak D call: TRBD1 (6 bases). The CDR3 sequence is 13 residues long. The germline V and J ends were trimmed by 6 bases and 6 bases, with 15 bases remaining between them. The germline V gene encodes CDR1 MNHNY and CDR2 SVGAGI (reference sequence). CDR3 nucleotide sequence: TGTGCCAGCAGCACAGGGCCTCTCCGCGAGCAGTACTTC. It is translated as CASSTGPLREQYF.

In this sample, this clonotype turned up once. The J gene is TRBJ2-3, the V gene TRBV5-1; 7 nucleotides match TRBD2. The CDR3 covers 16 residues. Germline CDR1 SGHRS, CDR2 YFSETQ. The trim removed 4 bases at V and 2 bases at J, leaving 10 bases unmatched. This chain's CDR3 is CASSRGYGGYTDTQYF. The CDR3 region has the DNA TGCGCCAGCAGCCGTGGTTACGGGGGGTACACAGATACGCAGTATTTT.

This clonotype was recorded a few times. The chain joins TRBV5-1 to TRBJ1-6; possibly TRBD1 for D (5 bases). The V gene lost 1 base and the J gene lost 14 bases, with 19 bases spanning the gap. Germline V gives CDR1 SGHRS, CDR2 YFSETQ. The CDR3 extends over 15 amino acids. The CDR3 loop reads CASSLSGTNSATLHF. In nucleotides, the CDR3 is TGCGCCAGCAGCTTGTCAGGGACGAACTCGGCGACCCTCCACTTT.

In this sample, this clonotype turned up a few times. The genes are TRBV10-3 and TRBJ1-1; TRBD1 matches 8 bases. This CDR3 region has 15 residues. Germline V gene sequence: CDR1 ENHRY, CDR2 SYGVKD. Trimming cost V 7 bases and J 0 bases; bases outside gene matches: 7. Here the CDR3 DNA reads TGTGCCATCACTGGGACAGGAGCCATGAACACTGAAGCTTTCTTT. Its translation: CAITGTGAMNTEAFF.

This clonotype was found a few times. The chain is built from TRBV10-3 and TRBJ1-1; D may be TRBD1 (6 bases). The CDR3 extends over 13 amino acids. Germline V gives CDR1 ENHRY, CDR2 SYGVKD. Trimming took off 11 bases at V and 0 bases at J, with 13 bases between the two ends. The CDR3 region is CASHGQMNTEAFF. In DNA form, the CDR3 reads TGTGCCTCCCACGGACAGATGAACACTGAAGCTTTCTTT.

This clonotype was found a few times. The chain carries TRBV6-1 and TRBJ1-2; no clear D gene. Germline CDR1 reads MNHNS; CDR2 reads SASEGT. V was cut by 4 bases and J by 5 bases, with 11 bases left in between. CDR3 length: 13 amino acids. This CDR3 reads CASSGATLYGYTF. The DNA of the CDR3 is TGTGCCAGCAGTGGGGCGACCTTATATGGCTACACCTTC.

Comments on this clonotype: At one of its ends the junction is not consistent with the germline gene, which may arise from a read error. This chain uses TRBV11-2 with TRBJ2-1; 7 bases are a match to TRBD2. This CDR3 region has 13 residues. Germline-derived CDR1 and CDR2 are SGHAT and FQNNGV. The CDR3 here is CASILREDNEQFF. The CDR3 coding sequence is TGTGCCAGCATCTTACGGGAGGACAATGAGCAGTTCTTC.